Included here is one T cell receptor (beta chain) sequence, with context. Antigen unknown. The record originates from a study of T cells expressing NK-cell markers. General observations from the study: For a few donors, these clonotypes were likewise the leading ones in the CD3+CD56-NKG2C+ fraction.

5'RACE template switching built TCR beta cDNA with unique molecular identifiers. TCRdb reanalyzed the 5' RACE reads, giving one entry per CDR3 protein sequence and no DNA. The table lists 400,000 to 450,000 distinct CDR3 sequences, with 7.3% in the top ten. Per germline, CDR1 SGHTA and CDR2 FQGNSA. CDR3 size: 15 residues. The chain has TRBV7-2 and TRBJ2-7. The TCR was taken from a woman between 18 and 75 years old in good health. Material: blood T cells: a sorted CD56 or NKG2C T cell subset, CD4+ or CD8+ T cells, or bulk PBMC T cells (not recorded which). CDR3 loop: CASSFSLAGSYEQYF. The full variable domain, its missing parts supplied by reference TRBV7-2 and TRBJ2-7, is GAGVSQSPSNKVTEKGKDVELRCDPISGHTALYWYRQSLGQGLEFLIYFQGNSAPDKSGLPSDRFSAERTGGSVSTLTIQRTQQEDSAVYLCASSFSLAGSYEQYFGPGTRLTVT.